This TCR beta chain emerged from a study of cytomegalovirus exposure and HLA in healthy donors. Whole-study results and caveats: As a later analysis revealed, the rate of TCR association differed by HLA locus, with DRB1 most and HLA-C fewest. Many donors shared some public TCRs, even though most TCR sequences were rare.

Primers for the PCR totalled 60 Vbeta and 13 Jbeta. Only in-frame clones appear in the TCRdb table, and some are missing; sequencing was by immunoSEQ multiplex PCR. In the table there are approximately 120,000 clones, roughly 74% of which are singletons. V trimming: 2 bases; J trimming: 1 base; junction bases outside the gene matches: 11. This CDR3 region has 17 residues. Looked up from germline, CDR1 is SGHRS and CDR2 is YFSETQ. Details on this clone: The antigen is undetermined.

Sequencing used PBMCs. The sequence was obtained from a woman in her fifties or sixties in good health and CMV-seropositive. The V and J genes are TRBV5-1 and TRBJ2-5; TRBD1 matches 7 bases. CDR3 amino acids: CASSFGTARGLQETQYF. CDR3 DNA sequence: TGCGCCAGCAGCTTCGGGACAGCCAGGGGCCTCCAAGAGACCCAGTACTTC.